The T cell receptor (beta chain) under discussion was sequenced for a study of beta chain features in type 1 diabetes. At the level of the study: Examined across all samples were some 110,000,000 sorted cells.

cDNA synthesis used the whole RNA isolate, giving expressed TCRB sequences. Assay: immunoSEQ multiplex PCR; the TCRdb copy retains only in-frame clones and omits some. The sample has 600,000 to 650,000 clones, around 16% seen once. In regard to this clone: Its antigen is currently unknown.

CDR1 SGHTA and CDR2 FQGTGA come from the germline V gene. V lost 1 base and J 4 bases, leaving 11 bases between the germline ends. This CDR3 comprises 15 residues. The study's findings and limits: Junctions at VDJ sites from type 1 diabetes patients had fewer insertions and more deletions. Here, the possible influence of HLA type (on TCRB rearrangement) remained unresolved.

V usage is TRBV7-3 and J usage is TRBJ2-1; D perhaps matches TRBD2 (5 bases). The clonotype was recovered from a young man in good health. Sequenced: naive CD4+ T cells from blood. CDR3 DNA sequence: TGTGCCAGCAGCTTAATCGGGGTATCTTACAATGAGCAGTTCTTC. Amino acid sequence: CASSLIGVSYNEQFF.